The count of the clone carrying this TCR beta chain is one. The antigen is undetermined. At one boundary the junction diverges from the germline segment, which might be a read error. Germline CDR1 reads SGHDT; CDR2 reads YYEEEE. CDR3 length: 14 amino acids. The authors ran a second PCR of roughly 6 to 11 cycles using a sample-barcoded 5' primer and a J-beta primer mix. TCRdb fed the 5' RACE reads into MiXCR, producing one record per CDR3 protein. The data hold 550,000 to 600,000 distinct CDR3 sequences, with 25% to 30% observed a single time. These data originate in a study of blood T cells in healthy people across ages. Turning to the study itself: About one barcoded TCR beta cDNA was captured per two T cells.

Samples each had at least 6 micrograms of total RNA extracted. Study conclusions and caveats: Samples with more naive T cells showed higher observed beta diversity.

The sequence was collected from a woman between 65 and 79 years old in good health. J is TRBJ2-2 and V is TRBV5-6, with D possibly matching TRBD1 (6 bases). Specimen: blood. The CDR3 nucleotides are TGTGCCAGCAGCACAACAGGGACGGCCGGGGAGCTGTTTTTC. This sequence encodes CASSTTGTAGELFF.